Each of the 5 T cell receptor beta chains below was sequenced from the same sample in a study of T cells in Graves' hyperthyroidism and ophthalmopathy. The CDR3 regions of TCR beta were amplified from RNA transcripts. First-round RT-PCR of the TCR CDR3 relied on the HTBI primer set. MiXCR, applied by TCRdb to the multiplex PCR reads, yields one record per CDR3 protein. The sample lists about 420,000 distinct CDR3 sequences; approximately 14% were seen once. Sequenced: blood. The receptors shown here come from a woman aged 18-30 years with Graves' hyperthyroidism.

V and J are TRBV20-1 and TRBJ2-3; 14 nucleotides match TRBD2. Germline V lookup: CDR1 DFQATT, CDR2 SNEGSKA (reference sequence). With 7 bases clipped from V and 6 bases from J, the junction kept 6 bases outside the gene matches. The CDR3 is 14 residues long. CDR3 coding DNA: TGCAGTGTTCCGACTAGCGGGGGGGCGGATACGCAGTATTTT. As protein: CSVPTSGGADTQYF.

This clonotype was picked up many times. This sequence joins TRBV12-3 or TRBV12-4 and TRBJ1-2; TRBD1 might be the D (5 bases). V was clipped by 7 bases and J by 6 bases, with 12 bases between them. CDR3 length: 12 residues. CDR3 region: CASNRGGDGYTF. CDR3 DNA sequence: TGTGCCAGCAACCGTGGGGGGGATGGCTACACCTTC.

This clonotype was seen ten or more times. The V and J genes are TRBV3-1 and TRBJ2-2; D not certain. Trimming stripped 5 bases from V and 3 bases from J, with 22 bases between. The CDR3 runs 18 residues. CDR1 LGHDT and CDR2 YNNKEL come from the germline V gene (reference sequence). In DNA, the CDR3 is TGTGCCAGCAGCGTAAGTCTCCGGGCCACCCTCTACACCGGGGAGCTGTTTTTT. It is translated as CASSVSLRATLYTGELFF. Based on the CDR3 plus reference TRBV3-1 and TRBJ2-2, the full variable domain is DTAVSQTPKYLVTQMGNDKSIKCEQNLGHDTMYWYKQDSKKFLKIMFSYNNKELIINETVPNRFSPKSPDKAHLNLHINSLELGDSAVYFCASSVSLRATLYTGELFFGEGSRLTVL.

Points on this clonotype: The germline gene is not matched at one end of the junction; a read error may be the cause. The gene calls are TRBV20-1 and TRBJ2-7; 7 bases are shared with TRBD1. In germline, CDR1 is DFQATT, CDR2 SNEGSKA (reference sequence). CDR3 length equals 13 residues. CDR3 residues: CNALDRNSYEQYF. The DNA for the CDR3 is TGCAATGCTTTGGACAGGAACTCCTACGAGCAGTACTTC.

This chain uses TRBV9 with TRBJ1-2; TRBD1 is a possible D gene (5 bases). This CDR3 spans 13 amino acids. Germline values: CDR1 SGDLS, CDR2 YYNGEE. V dropped 3 bases and J dropped 7 bases, with 13 bases sitting between them. CDR3 nucleotides: TGTGCCAGCAGCGCGCCGGGGCCTGTTGGCTACACCTTC. It yields the protein CASSAPGPVGYTF.